This T cell receptor (beta chain) was retrieved from a study of cytomegalovirus exposure and HLA in healthy donors. The primer mix had 60 Vbeta and 13 Jbeta primers. Under the authors' procedure: A follow-up analysis tallied around 76 million unique TCR beta chains, approximately 11 million shared. Clones were sequenced by immunoSEQ multiplex PCR, and TCRdb holds only the in-frame ones, with some missing. That table furnishes V, J and clone size, whereas the DNA furnished D and trimming. The sample carries more than 200,000 clones, over 75% recorded once. Findings and limits, study-wide: Per published accounts, TCR beta sequences correctly predicted the HLA-A and HLA-B alleles of most subjects. In a later analysis, a genetic analysis reported fewer productive-TCR N-insertions in an Asian-associated ancestry cluster than the cohort average. A later analysis linked a missense DCLRE1C variant to TCR beta V- and J-gene trimming.

On this clone: No antigen is known for it.

This receptor was identified in a male donor in good health and CMV-seronegative. The sample taken for sequencing was PBMCs.

The chain's CDR3 is CASSVGQTEAFF. The CDR3 coding sequence is TGTGCCAGCAGCGTAGGACAGACTGAAGCTTTCTTT. This rearrangement joins TRBV7-2 to TRBJ1-1; D might be TRBD1 (6 bases). Germline V CDR1 and CDR2: SGHTA, FQGNSA. Deletions cut 5 bases from V and 5 bases from J, with 9 bases between. This CDR3 is built from 12 residues.